The T cell receptor (beta chain) described here comes from a study of graft-versus-host responses after intestinal transplantation. Libraries were prepared by immunoSEQ multiplex PCR; TCRdb keeps only in-frame clonotypes and omits some of them. The profile shows tens of thousands of clones, approximately 87% of them singletons. CDR3 size: 14 residues. Per the germline V gene, CDR1 is SGHVS and CDR2 is FQNEAQ. With 6 bases clipped from V and 6 bases from J, the junction kept 8 bases outside the gene matches. The clonotype was recovered from a human patient who received an intestinal transplant, so some T cells may come from the graft donor. The sample here was PBMCs, taken 28 days after intestinal transplant. The genes are TRBV7-8 and TRBJ2-7; 10 bases are a match to TRBD2. CDR3: CASSVSSGSPEQYF. The CDR3 coding sequence is TGTGCCAGCAGTGTATCTAGCGGGAGTCCCGAGCAGTACTTC.